A selection of T cell receptor beta chains follows, all from one sample in a study of OX40 agonist ivuxolimab in advanced cancers. The assay was immunoSEQ multiplex PCR, and TCRdb's table has in-frame clones only and misses some. The sample lists some 73,000 clones; 70% to 90% were seen once. The specimen was CD4+ or CD8+ T cells sorted from blood, collected in a trial of the OX40 agonist ivuxolimab. The receptors shown here come from an adult with an advanced solid tumor such as melanoma, head and neck, liver or kidney cancer. The CDR3 runs from the conserved cysteine through the conserved F or W.

CDR3 protein: CASSKDRANVLTF; V gene: TRBV19; J gene: TRBJ2-6
CDR3 protein: CASSPTGDRDTQYF; V gene: TRBV4-2; J gene: TRBJ2-3
CDR3 protein: CASSPLLAGPTYEQYF; V gene: TRBV27; J gene: TRBJ2-7
CDR3 protein: CASSAWTGWDTEAFF; V gene: TRBV5-6; J gene: TRBJ1-1
CDR3 protein: CASSVGIQGEQYF; V gene: TRBV9; J gene: TRBJ2-7
CDR3 protein: CASSQQRSYNEQFF; V gene: TRBV4-1; J gene: TRBJ2-1
CDR3 protein: CASSINGRGNEQFF; V gene: TRBV19; J gene: TRBJ2-1
CDR3 protein: CASSPTSGSRDTQYF; V gene: TRBV6-1; J gene: TRBJ2-3
CDR3 protein: CASSITASYEQYF; V gene: TRBV19; J gene: -
CDR3 protein: CASSGGLTYEQYF; V gene: TRBV28; J gene: TRBJ2-7
CDR3 protein: CASSYLRLAGGADTQYF; V gene: TRBV7-2; J gene: TRBJ2-3
CDR3 protein: CASTFSGSEMDTQYF; V gene: TRBV27; J gene: TRBJ2-3
CDR3 protein: CASSLGAGIDTQYF; V gene: TRBV5-1; J gene: TRBJ2-3
CDR3 protein: CASSLSRRLTSGQQYF; V gene: TRBV27; J gene: TRBJ2-7
CDR3 protein: CASSIAGTSGNEQFF; V gene: TRBV6-1; J gene: TRBJ2-1
CDR3 protein: CASATGAGVETQYF; V gene: TRBV5-6; J gene: TRBJ2-5
CDR3 protein: CASSTGRPVQEKLFF; V gene: TRBV19; J gene: TRBJ1-4
CDR3 protein: CASSLGGFGVQETQYF; V gene: TRBV5-4; J gene: TRBJ2-5
CDR3 protein: CASSFPTGFTDTQYF; V gene: TRBV7-8; J gene: TRBJ2-3
CDR3 protein: CASSLTDSPFYEQYF; V gene: TRBV11-2; J gene: TRBJ2-7
CDR3 protein: CASSLSRTGLTNEQYF; V gene: TRBV27; J gene: TRBJ2-7
CDR3 protein: CASSSGEGGNQPQHF; V gene: TRBV6-1; J gene: TRBJ1-5
CDR3 protein: CASSDLGRGVNTEAFF; V gene: TRBV2; J gene: TRBJ1-1
CDR3 protein: CASSQVRTQETQYF; V gene: TRBV14; J gene: TRBJ2-5
CDR3 protein: CASSLLGTGTYEQYF; V gene: TRBV2; J gene: TRBJ2-7
CDR3 protein: CASSPKRASPGYGVSEQYF; V gene: TRBV7-9; J gene: TRBJ2-7
CDR3 protein: CSVERDAYYNEQFF; V gene: TRBV29-1; J gene: TRBJ2-1
CDR3 protein: CASSWPGLAGKDTQYF; V gene: TRBV5-4; J gene: TRBJ2-3
CDR3 protein: CASSEFKRESLNEQFF; V gene: TRBV2; J gene: TRBJ2-1
CDR3 protein: CASSRAGSGSTDTQYF; V gene: TRBV5-4; J gene: TRBJ2-3
CDR3 protein: CASIPGPPRAEAFF; V gene: TRBV28; J gene: TRBJ1-1
CDR3 protein: CASSGVCSATKSGNVLTF; V gene: TRBV7-7; J gene: TRBJ2-6
CDR3 protein: CASSPIARREETQYF; V gene: TRBV5-1; J gene: TRBJ2-5
CDR3 protein: CASSLPFNYGYTF; V gene: TRBV28; J gene: TRBJ1-2
CDR3 protein: CASSTRRTRSYNEQFF; V gene: TRBV21-1; J gene: TRBJ2-1
CDR3 protein: CSAGTSGTNEQFF; V gene: TRBV29-1; J gene: TRBJ2-1
CDR3 protein: CATSRDEGQEAFF; V gene: TRBV15; J gene: TRBJ1-1
CDR3 protein: CASSESTNTGELFF; V gene: TRBV2; J gene: TRBJ2-2
CDR3 protein: CASSGSGDPYEQYF; V gene: TRBV6-5; J gene: TRBJ2-7
CDR3 protein: CASSMGLAGGFNEQFF; V gene: TRBV19; J gene: TRBJ2-1
CDR3 protein: CSVAAGPSYEQYF; V gene: TRBV29-1; J gene: TRBJ2-7
CDR3 protein: CASSQGPSSTDTQYF; V gene: TRBV19; J gene: TRBJ2-3
CDR3 protein: CASSARDLVTDTQYF; V gene: TRBV9; J gene: TRBJ2-3
CDR3 protein: CASSQVLAGGPLETQYF; V gene: TRBV4-1; J gene: TRBJ2-5
CDR3 protein: CSATDISTYEQYF; V gene: TRBV29-1; J gene: TRBJ2-7
CDR3 protein: CASSLGPHRGGENTQYF; V gene: TRBV11-3; J gene: TRBJ2-3
CDR3 protein: CASSPRMAAGGSSYEQYF; V gene: TRBV5-5; J gene: TRBJ2-7
CDR3 protein: CASNLGNEQFF; V gene: TRBV2; J gene: TRBJ2-1
CDR3 protein: CASSVDRVVNEQFF; V gene: TRBV5-1; J gene: TRBJ2-1
CDR3 protein: CASSEERRLGNQPQHF; V gene: TRBV6-1; J gene: TRBJ1-5